These T cell receptor beta chains were read from a single sample in a study of cytomegalovirus exposure and HLA in healthy donors. Data came from immunoSEQ multiplex PCR; TCRdb stores just in-frame clones and leaves some out. The table has some 220,000 clones, 78% seen once. The sequencing sample was made of PBMCs. All receptors derive from a boy aged 5-17 years in good health and CMV-seronegative. The CDR3 runs from the conserved cysteine through the conserved F or W. The D gene is left open where the match is weak. A clone size is listed for some rows: how often the clone was seen (once, few, many), or a class if it is expanded.

>TRBV6-1|15|NA|NA|TRBJ1-2
CASSEAMARGYGYTF
TGTGCCAGCAGTGAAGCGATGGCCAGGGGCTATGGCTACACCTTC
>TRBV5-4|15|NA|NA|TRBJ2-7
CASAPLPVGLREQYF
TGTGCCAGCGCTCCATTGCCTGTCGGACTTAGAGAGCAGTACTTC
>TRBV19|14|NA|TRBD1|TRBJ2-7
CASSRRDREKEQYF
TGTGCCAGTAGTAGGCGGGACAGGGAGAAAGAGCAGTACTTC
>TRBV9|15|once|TRBD1|TRBJ2-5
CASSPFGTGSQTQYF
TGTGCCAGCAGCCCATTCGGGACAGGGAGTCAGACCCAGTACTTC
>TRBV10-2|14|NA|TRBD2|TRBJ2-7
CAIHLAGRANEQYF
TGCGCCATCCATCTAGCGGGGCGCGCGAACGAGCAGTACTTC
>TRBV29-1|12|once|TRBD1|TRBJ1-2
CSVGQGSYGYTF
TGCAGCGTCGGACAGGGAAGCTATGGCTACACCTTC
>TRBV18|15|NA|TRBD1|TRBJ2-7
CASSPMTGGYYEQYF
TGTGCCAGCTCACCAATGACAGGGGGGTACTACGAGCAGTACTTC
>TRBV19|14|NA|NA|TRBJ1-5
CASSYSKLGQPQHF
TGTGCCAGTAGTTACTCCAAACTAGGACAGCCCCAGCATTTT
>TRBV29-1|12|NA|TRBD2|TRBJ2-2
CSGGGNTGELFF
TGCAGCGGGGGGGGGAACACCGGGGAGCTGTTTTTT
>TRBV4-1|16|NA|TRBD2|TRBJ2-3
CASRTSGRASTDTQYF
TGCGCCAGTCGGACTAGCGGGAGGGCCAGCACAGATACGCAGTATTTT
>TRBV30|14|NA|NA|TRBJ2-7
CAWSVGMVPYEQYF
TGTGCCTGGAGTGTGGGCATGGTTCCCTACGAGCAGTACTTC
>TRBV4-1|19|NA|NA|TRBJ1-2
CASSQVLRLGAGGDYGYTF
TGCGCCAGCAGCCAAGTATTGCGTCTCGGGGCTGGCGGGGACTATGGCTACACCTTC
>TRBV7-2|13|NA|NA|TRBJ1-1
CASSLGGLTEAFF
TGTGCCAGCAGCTTAGGAGGGTTGACTGAAGCTTTCTTT
>TRBV11-3|16|few|TRBD2|TRBJ2-5
CASSSDAGGPGETQYF
TGTGCCAGCAGCTCAGACGCGGGGGGGCCTGGGGAGACCCAGTACTTC
>TRBV21-1|16|NA|NA|TRBJ1-4
CASSTRRSIPNEKLFF
TGTGCCAGCAGCACCCGCCGGTCGATTCCCAATGAAAAACTGTTTTTT
>TRBV27|15|NA|NA|TRBJ2-7
CASSPFGTARYEQYF
TGTGCCAGCAGCCCATTTGGGACTGCCCGCTACGAGCAGTACTTC
>TRBV19|14|NA|TRBD1|TRBJ2-7
CASSIFGTGDEQYF
TGTGCCAGTAGTATCTTTGGGACAGGGGACGAGCAGTACTTC
>TRBV5-1|12|NA|TRBD1|TRBJ2-5
CASTKTGETQYF
TGCGCCAGCACCAAGACAGGGGAGACCCAGTACTTC
>TRBV5-4|12|NA|NA|TRBJ1-2
CASSQGAGPYTF
TGTGCCAGCAGCCAAGGGGCGGGGCCCTACACCTTC
>TRBV29-1|11|once|NA|TRBJ1-2
CSVEYGNGYTF
TGCAGCGTTGAATACGGGAATGGCTACACCTTC
>TRBV6-1|17|NA|NA|TRBJ1-1
CASSGSGAVWVNTEAFF
TGTGCCAGCAGTGGGTCAGGCGCCGTATGGGTGAACACTGAAGCTTTCTTT
>TRBV30|13|once|NA|TRBJ1-2
CAWTFEGNYGYTF
TGTGCCTGGACGTTTGAGGGTAACTATGGCTACACCTTC
>TRBV7-2|14|few|NA|TRBJ2-1
CASSRRSSYNEQFF
TGTGCCAGCAGCCGGAGGAGCTCCTACAATGAGCAGTTCTTC
>TRBV30|14|NA|TRBD1|TRBJ2-2
CAWSLPQGTGELFF
TGTGCCTGGAGCCTTCCACAGGGGACCGGGGAGCTGTTTTTT
>TRBV4-1|13|few|TRBD1|TRBJ2-7
CASSLGQGYEQYF
TGCGCCAGCAGCCTAGGACAGGGCTACGAGCAGTACTTC
>TRBV30|17|NA|NA|TRBJ2-3
CAWPKSEKRNYTDTQYF
TGTGCCTGGCCAAAGAGCGAGAAACGAAACTACACAGATACGCAGTATTTT
>TRBV27|19|NA|TRBD2|TRBJ2-1
CASRKLAGGPVPSRSEQFF
TGTGCCAGCAGAAAACTAGCGGGAGGGCCGGTCCCATCGCGGAGTGAGCAGTTCTTC
>TRBV19|15|NA|TRBD1|TRBJ1-6
CASSISGTGNSPLHF
TGTGCCAGTAGTATATCCGGGACAGGGAATTCACCCCTCCACTTT
>TRBV5-1|15|NA|NA|TRBJ1-3
CASLTGRTSGNTIYF
TGCGCCAGTCTTACAGGACGGACCTCTGGAAACACCATATATTTT
>TRBV11-3|18|NA|TRBD2|TRBJ2-2
CASSSFLREGRYTGELFF
TGTGCCAGCAGCTCCTTTTTGAGGGAGGGCCGGTACACCGGGGAGCTGTTTTTT
>TRBV5-1|17|NA|NA|TRBJ1-1
CASSRDTRGGVYTEAFF
TGCGCCAGCAGTAGGGATACAAGGGGCGGTGTATACACTGAAGCTTTCTTT
>TRBV29-1|13|once|NA|TRBJ1-4
CSVSTRAGAGLFF
TGCAGCGTTTCTACCCGGGCGGGGGCAGGTCTGTTTTTT
>TRBV4-2|16|NA|TRBD2|TRBJ2-7
CASSQEGSSGGYEQYF
TGTGCCAGCAGCCAAGAGGGGTCTAGCGGGGGCTACGAGCAGTACTTC
>TRBV2|17|NA|TRBD2|TRBJ2-3
CASIPGLAGDGADTQYF
TGTGCCAGTATACCGGGACTAGCGGGGGACGGGGCAGATACGCAGTATTTT
>TRBV9|17|NA|TRBD2|TRBJ2-6
CASSRIAGGSGANVLTF
TGTGCCAGCAGCCGAATAGCGGGGGGCTCTGGGGCCAACGTCCTGACTTTC
>TRBV9|15|NA|TRBD1|TRBJ2-5
CASSPRQGSQETQYF
TGTGCCAGCAGCCCCCGACAGGGATCCCAAGAGACCCAGTACTTC
>TRBV25-1|12|few|NA|TRBJ1-1
CASRQGYTEAFF
TGTGCCAGCAGACAGGGCTACACTGAAGCTTTCTTT
>TRBV27|17|NA|TRBD2|TRBJ2-3
CASSSPGAGTQGDTQYF
TGTGCCAGCAGTTCCCCAGGAGCGGGGACTCAGGGTGATACGCAGTATTTT
>TRBV5-6|14|NA|NA|TRBJ1-2
CASSLVQGVYGYTF
TGTGCCAGCAGCTTGGTACAGGGCGTCTATGGCTACACCTTC
>TRBV27|14|NA|TRBD1|TRBJ2-1
CASSVNRGQGEQFF
TGTGCCAGCAGCGTTAACAGGGGGCAGGGGGAGCAGTTCTTC
>TRBV6-5|15|once|NA|TRBJ2-7
CASRLALEGGHEQYF
TGTGCCAGCAGACTGGCCCTGGAGGGTGGCCACGAGCAGTACTTC
>TRBV15|14|NA|NA|TRBJ1-2
CATSRGRLNYGYTF
TGTGCCACCAGCAGGGGCAGGCTAAACTATGGCTACACCTTC
>TRBV5-1|17|NA|TRBD2|TRBJ2-1
CASSSVGTSGRYNEQFF
TGCGCCAGCAGCTCGGTGGGAACTAGCGGGAGGTACAATGAGCAGTTCTTC
>TRBV6-5|15|NA|NA|TRBJ1-4
CASSPAMEGWEKLFF
TGTGCCAGCAGTCCCGCCATGGAGGGTTGGGAAAAACTGTTTTTT
>TRBV19|14|NA|NA|TRBJ2-7
CASSIATGTYEQYF
TGTGCCAGTAGTATAGCGACTGGAACCTACGAGCAGTACTTC
>TRBV18|17|once|NA|TRBJ1-2
CASSLLIRQGNNYGYTF
TGTGCCAGCTCACTCTTAATTCGGCAGGGAAATAACTATGGCTACACCTTC
>TRBV5-4|16|NA|TRBD2|TRBJ2-2
CASSLVIAGGTGELFF
TGTGCCAGCAGCTTGGTTATAGCGGGGGGTACCGGGGAGCTGTTTTTT
>TRBV19|15|NA|TRBD1|TRBJ1-5
CASSPDRGRDQPQHF
TGTGCCAGTAGTCCCGACAGGGGTCGGGACCAGCCCCAGCATTTT
>TRBV6-5|15|NA|NA|TRBJ1-2
CASSYLGHGGYGYTF
TGTGCCAGCAGTTACCTCGGACACGGGGGCTATGGCTACACCTTC
>TRBV5-1|14|NA|NA|TRBJ2-5
CASSLEADSETQYF
TGCGCCAGCAGCTTGGAAGCCGACTCAGAGACCCAGTACTTC
>TRBV28|14|NA|NA|TRBJ2-3
CASSQDSTTDTQYF
TGTGCCAGCAGCCAGGACAGTACCACAGATACGCAGTATTTT
>TRBV2|13|NA|TRBD2|TRBJ2-5
CASSPVGGETQYF
TGTGCCAGCAGCCCGGTGGGGGGGGAGACCCAGTACTTC
>TRBV2|14|NA|TRBD2|TRBJ2-1
CASNKGLAGVEQFF
TGTGCCAGCAATAAAGGGCTAGCGGGAGTTGAGCAGTTCTTC